One and the same sample provided the 10 T cell receptor beta chains below, sequenced in a study of prognosis after radiotherapy for stage I lung cancer. Genomic DNA yielded TCR beta CDR3, amplified by two-round multiplex PCR. Initially, in first-round PCR, primers specific to each TRBV and TRBJ gene were used. One entry per CDR3 protein, called by TCRdb with MiXCR from the multiplex PCR reads. Found here are tens of thousands of distinct CDR3 sequences, 35% to 45% of them singletons; the top ten hold around 60%. The starting material was PBMCs, obtained before or after stereotactic body radiation therapy (not recorded which). The receptors stem from a donor of 50 years or more with non-small cell lung cancer.

This clonotype was detected many times. This chain connects TRBV6-1 to TRBJ1-5; TRBD1 matches at 8 bases. V lost 6 bases and J lost 7; bases outside the gene matches: 5. CDR3 length equals 13 residues. The germline gives CDR1 MNHNS, CDR2 SASEGT. CDR3 residues: CASRDRVDQPQHF. CDR3 nucleotides: TGTGCCAGCAGGGACAGGGTGGACCAGCCCCAGCATTTT.

The chain employs TRBV2 and TRBJ2-3; TRBD2 agrees at 7 bases. V was pared by 5 bases and J by 6 bases, with 8 bases of the junction left unmatched. There are 14 residues in the CDR3. Per germline, CDR1 SNHLY and CDR2 FYNNEI. CDR3 DNA sequence: TGTGCCAGCAGTCCGGTACTAGCGTCGGATACGCAGTATTTT. Translation: CASSPVLASDTQYF.

The chain uses TRBV30 and TRBJ1-4, with D possibly matching TRBD1 (5 bases). The germline CDR1 and CDR2 sequences are GTSNPN and SVGIG (reference sequence). This CDR3 is 14 amino acids long. V was clipped by 2 bases and J by 8 bases, with 15 bases between them. The CDR3 bases are TGTGCCTGGAGTCTACGGCAGGGTGGAGAAAAACTGTTTTTT. Translation gives CAWSLRQGGEKLFF. Full variable domain (outside the CDR3, taken from reference TRBV30 and TRBJ1-4): SQTIHQWPATLVQPVGSPLSLECTVEGTSNPNLYWYRQAAGRGLQLLFYSVGIGQISSEVPQNLSASRPQDRQFILSSKKLLLSDSGFYLCAWSLRQGGEKLFFGSGTQLSVL.

About this clonotype itself: A read error may explain this, as a much larger clone is one base away. This chain uses TRBV10-2 with TRBJ2-3; D unresolved. Germline values: CDR1 WSHSY, CDR2 SAAADI. The CDR3 runs to 12 residues. The ends were cut back, 5 bases at V and 6 bases at J, with 9 bases in the middle. The CDR3 nucleotides are TGCGCCAGCAGTTACTCACGGGATACGCAGTATTTT. Protein sequence: CASSYSRDTQYF.

This chain connects TRBV18 to TRBJ2-4; possible D gene TRBD2, 7 bases. Per the germline V gene, CDR1 is KGHSH and CDR2 is LQKENI. The V end was cut by 3 bases, the J end by 6 bases, with 18 bases between. The CDR3 runs 16 residues. The CDR3 region is CASSPSVGGGRNIQYF. The CDR3 bases are TGTGCCAGCTCACCGAGCGTGGGGGGCGGGAGAAACATTCAGTACTTC.

The rearrangement links TRBV14 to TRBJ2-7; TRBD1 is a possible D gene (6 bases). Germline values: CDR1 SGHDN, CDR2 FVKESK. Trimming cost V 5 bases and J 3 bases, with 14 bases left between them. This CDR3 is built from 14 residues. For the CDR3, the DNA is TGTGCCAGCAGCGATACAGGGTTCTGCTACGAGCAGTACTTC. Its protein product is CASSDTGFCYEQYF.

A remark on this clonotype: Being one base from a much bigger clone, this may be a read error. The V call is TRBV7-9, the J call TRBJ1-4, with D unclear. The CDR3 length is 14 residues. V lost 2 bases and J lost 6, with 10 bases in between. Germline CDR1 SEHNR, CDR2 FQNEAQ (reference sequence). This CDR3 is CASSLSLSHEKLFF. CDR3 coding DNA: TGTGCCAGCAGCTTATCCCTCAGCCATGAAAAACTGTTTTTT.

This CDR3 is CASRNNPGYGYTF. In DNA, the CDR3 is TGTGCCAGCAGAAATAATCCAGGGTATGGCTACACCTTC. V is TRBV28 and J is TRBJ1-2; TRBD1 is a possible D gene (5 bases). The CDR3 runs 13 residues. V was shortened by 6 bases and J by 5 bases, with 13 bases between the two germline ends. Germline assignment: CDR1 MDHEN and CDR2 SYDVKM.

This clonotype was found many times. The chain links TRBV2 to TRBJ2-1, with D perhaps given as TRBD1 or TRBD2 (5 bases each). Trimming removed 6 bases from V and 15 bases from J, with 18 bases in between. The germline gives CDR1 SNHLY, CDR2 FYNNEI. The CDR3 length is 12 residues. The CDR3: CASRGTGTPPFF. DNA of the CDR3: TGTGCCAGCAGGGGGACCGGGACGCCTCCGTTCTTC.

This clonotype was counted ten times or more. V gene TRBV30 combines with J gene TRBJ2-7; 8 nucleotides match TRBD2. V lost 0 bases to trimming and J lost 0 bases; unmatched junction nucleotides: 7. The CDR3 loop spans 16 amino acids. Germline CDR1 and CDR2: GTSNPN and SVGIG (reference sequence). The CDR3 loop is CAWSVGAGAFSYEQYF. The CDR3 DNA sequence: TGTGCCTGGAGTGTTGGAGCGGGAGCTTTCTCCTACGAGCAGTACTTC.